This TCR beta chain was sequenced during a study of OX40 agonist ivuxolimab in advanced cancers. Study-level information: Dose-escalation patients had hepatocellular carcinoma, melanoma, renal cell or head and neck cancer. Study results and caveats: CD8+ T cells averaged more expanded clones than CD4+. Compared with others, partial responders at 0.1-3.0 mg/kg displayed clonal expansion among the lowest.

Germline V gene data show CDR1 as SGDLS and CDR2 as YYNGEE. V was clipped by 0 bases and J by 4 bases; unmatched bases: 5. CDR3 length equals 16 residues. In the case of this clone: Its antigen is unknown.

Autoimmune disease history or systemic immunosuppression led to patients being barred. This table comes from immunoSEQ multiplex PCR, and its TCRdb copy is limited to in-frame clones, with some not included. The data contain fewer than 85,000 clones, roughly 84% of them singletons. This receptor was obtained from an adult with an advanced solid tumor such as melanoma, head and neck, liver or kidney cancer. The J gene is TRBJ2-3, the V gene TRBV9; 10 bases align to TRBD2. The material sequenced was CD4+ or CD8+ T cells sorted from blood, taken in a trial of the OX40 agonist ivuxolimab. Written as DNA, the CDR3 is TGTGCCAGCAGCGTAGGTCGAGCGGGGGGGGCAGATACGCAGTATTTT. Translating it yields CASSVGRAGGADTQYF. Complete variable domain (other parts from reference TRBV9 and TRBJ2-3): DSGVTQTPKHLITATGQRVTLRCSPRSGDLSVYWYQQSLDQGLQFLIQYYNGEERAKGNILERFSAQQFPDLHSELNLSSLELGDSALYFCASSVGRAGGADTQYFGPGTRLTVL.